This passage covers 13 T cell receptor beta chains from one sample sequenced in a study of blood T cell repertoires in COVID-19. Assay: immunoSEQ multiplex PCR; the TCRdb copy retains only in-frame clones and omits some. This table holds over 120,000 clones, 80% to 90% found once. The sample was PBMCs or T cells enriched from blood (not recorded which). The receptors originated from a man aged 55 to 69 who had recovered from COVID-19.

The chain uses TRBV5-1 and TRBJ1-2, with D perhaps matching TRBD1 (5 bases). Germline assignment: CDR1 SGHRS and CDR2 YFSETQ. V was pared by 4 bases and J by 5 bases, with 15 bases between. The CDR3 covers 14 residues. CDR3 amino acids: CASSPGGREYGYTF. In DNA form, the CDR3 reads TGCGCCAGCAGCCCAGGTGGCAGGGAATATGGCTACACCTTC.

CDR3 loop: CASRPLGGEAFF. The CDR3, as DNA: TGTGCCAGCAGACCCTTAGGCGGTGAAGCTTTCTTT. The chain uses TRBV7-9 and TRBJ1-1, with no clear D. V lost 6 bases to trimming and J lost 7 bases, with 12 bases between them. The CDR3 runs to 12 residues. The germline CDR1 and CDR2 sequences are SEHNR and FQNEAQ (reference sequence).

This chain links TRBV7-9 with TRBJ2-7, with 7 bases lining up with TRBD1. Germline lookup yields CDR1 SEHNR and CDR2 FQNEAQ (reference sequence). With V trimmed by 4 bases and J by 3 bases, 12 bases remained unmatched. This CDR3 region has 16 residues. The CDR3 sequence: CASSSPDGTERYEQYF. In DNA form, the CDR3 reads TGTGCCAGCAGCTCCCCGGATGGGACAGAACGCTACGAGCAGTACTTC.

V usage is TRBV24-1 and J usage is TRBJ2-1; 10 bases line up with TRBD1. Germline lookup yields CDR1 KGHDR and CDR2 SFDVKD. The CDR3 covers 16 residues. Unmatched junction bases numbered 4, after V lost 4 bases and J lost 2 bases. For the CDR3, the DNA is TGTGCCACCAGTGACTTGGACAGGGGGACCTACAATGAGCAGTTCTTC. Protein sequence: CATSDLDRGTYNEQFF.

CDR3 sequence: CASSMTGAHGYTF. CDR3 nucleotide sequence: TGTGCCAGCAGCATGACAGGGGCCCATGGCTACACCTTC. The gene calls are TRBV9 and TRBJ1-2; 8 nucleotides agree with TRBD1. Germline trimming cut 4 bases from V and 6 bases from J; bases unmatched to any gene: 5. Germline CDR1 SGDLS, CDR2 YYNGEE. CDR3 length: 13 amino acids.

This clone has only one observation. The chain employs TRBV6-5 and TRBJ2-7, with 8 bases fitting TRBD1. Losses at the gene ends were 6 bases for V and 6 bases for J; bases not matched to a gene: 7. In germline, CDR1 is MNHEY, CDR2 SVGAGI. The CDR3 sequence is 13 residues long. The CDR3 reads CASSRQTGGEQYF. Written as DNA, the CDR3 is TGTGCCAGCAGCCGCCAAACAGGGGGCGAGCAGTACTTC.

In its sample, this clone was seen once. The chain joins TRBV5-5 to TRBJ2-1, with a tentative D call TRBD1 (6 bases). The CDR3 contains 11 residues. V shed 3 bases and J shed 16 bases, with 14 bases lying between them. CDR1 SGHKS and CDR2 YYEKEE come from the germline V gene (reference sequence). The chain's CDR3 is CASSWDKGCFF. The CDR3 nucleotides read TGTGCCAGCAGCTGGGACAAGGGTTGCTTCTTC.

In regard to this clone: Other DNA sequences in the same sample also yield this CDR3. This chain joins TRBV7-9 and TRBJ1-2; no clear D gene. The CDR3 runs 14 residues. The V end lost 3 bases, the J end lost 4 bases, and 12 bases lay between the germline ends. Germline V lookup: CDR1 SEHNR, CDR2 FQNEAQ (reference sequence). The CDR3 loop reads CASSFVQVRYGYTF. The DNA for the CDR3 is TGTGCCAGCAGCTTCGTCCAGGTTCGCTATGGCTACACCTTC.

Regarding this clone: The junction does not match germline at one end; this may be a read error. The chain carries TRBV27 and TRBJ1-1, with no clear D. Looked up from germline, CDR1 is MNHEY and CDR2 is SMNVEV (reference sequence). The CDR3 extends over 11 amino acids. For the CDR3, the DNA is TGTGCCAACAGTTCCTACACTGAAGCTTTCTTT. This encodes CANSSYTEAFF.

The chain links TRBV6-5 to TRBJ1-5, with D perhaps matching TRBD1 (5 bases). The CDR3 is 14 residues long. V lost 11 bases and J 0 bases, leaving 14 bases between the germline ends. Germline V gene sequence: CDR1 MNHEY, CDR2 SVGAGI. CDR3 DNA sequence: TGTGCCGGGCGCTCCAGGGATAGCAATCAGCCCCAGCATTTT. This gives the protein CAGRSRDSNQPQHF.

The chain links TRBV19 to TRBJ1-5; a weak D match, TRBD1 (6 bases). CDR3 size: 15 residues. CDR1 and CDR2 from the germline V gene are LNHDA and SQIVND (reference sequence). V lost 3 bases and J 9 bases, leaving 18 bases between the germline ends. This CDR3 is CASSISPGDPRPQHF. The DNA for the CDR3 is TGTGCCAGTAGTATCAGCCCAGGGGACCCCAGGCCCCAGCATTTT.

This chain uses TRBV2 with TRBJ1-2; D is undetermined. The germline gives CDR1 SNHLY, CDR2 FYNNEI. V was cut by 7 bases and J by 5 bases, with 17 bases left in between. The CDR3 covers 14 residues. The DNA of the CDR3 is TGTGCCAGCAATCCCTTGGGGAGAGGATATGGCTACACCTTC. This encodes CASNPLGRGYGYTF.

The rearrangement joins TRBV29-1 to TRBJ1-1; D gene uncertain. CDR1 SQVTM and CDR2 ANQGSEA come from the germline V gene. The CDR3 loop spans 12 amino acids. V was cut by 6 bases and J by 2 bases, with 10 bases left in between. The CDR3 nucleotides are TGCAGCGTCGGTAGAGTTAACACTGAAGCTTTCTTT. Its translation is CSVGRVNTEAFF.